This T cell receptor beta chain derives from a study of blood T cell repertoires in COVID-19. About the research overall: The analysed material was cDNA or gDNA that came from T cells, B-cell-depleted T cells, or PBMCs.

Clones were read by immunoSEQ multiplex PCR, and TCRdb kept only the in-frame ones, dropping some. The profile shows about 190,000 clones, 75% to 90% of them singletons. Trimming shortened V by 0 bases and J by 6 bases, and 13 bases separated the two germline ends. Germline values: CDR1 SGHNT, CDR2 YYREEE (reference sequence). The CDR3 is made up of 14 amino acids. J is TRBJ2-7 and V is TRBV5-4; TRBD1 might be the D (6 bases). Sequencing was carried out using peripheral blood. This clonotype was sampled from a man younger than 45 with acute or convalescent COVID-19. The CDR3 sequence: CASSLDPGETEQYF. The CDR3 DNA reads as TGTGCCAGCAGCTTGGATCCAGGGGAAACCGAGCAGTACTTC. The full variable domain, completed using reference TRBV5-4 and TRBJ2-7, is ETGVTQSPTHLIKTRGQQVTLRCSSQSGHNTVSWYQQALGQGPQFIFQYYREEENGRGNFPPRFSGLQFPNYSSELNVNALELDDSALYLCASSLDPGETEQYFGPGTRLTVT.